This T cell receptor (beta chain) was recorded in a study of cytomegalovirus exposure and HLA in healthy donors. TCRdb's table, derived via immunoSEQ multiplex PCR, lists solely in-frame clones and lacks some. The sample contains more than 95,000 clones, approximately 90% of which appear only once. From germline, CDR1 is KGHSY and CDR2 FQNENV. The CDR3 is 13 amino acids. The germline V and J ends were trimmed by 5 bases and 4 bases, with 9 bases remaining between them. The chain combines TRBV16 with TRBJ1-5, with unresolved D. The receptor was derived from a man younger than 30 in good health and CMV-seropositive. The sequencing sample was made of PBMCs. CDR3 residues: CASSDGGNQPQHF. For the CDR3, the DNA is TGTGCCAGCAGCGACGGAGGGAATCAGCCCCAGCATTTT.